The 2 T cell receptor beta chains reported below all come from one sample, sequenced in a study of cytomegalovirus exposure and HLA in healthy donors. PCR used 60 Vbeta primers and 13 Jbeta primers. Generated by immunoSEQ multiplex PCR, the TCRdb table keeps only in-frame clones and is missing some. Seen in this sample are about 84,000 clones; the ten most common clones hold 0.58%. Sequencing input: PBMCs. Receptors originate from a man between 45 and 60 years old in good health and CMV-seronegative.

The J gene is TRBJ2-7, the V gene TRBV5-5; tentatively, D is TRBD1 (6 bases). Looked up from germline, CDR1 is SGHKS and CDR2 is YYEKEE (reference sequence). This CDR3 region has 13 residues. The V end lost 7 bases, the J end lost 0 bases, and 11 bases lay between the germline ends. CDR3 nucleotide sequence: TGTGCCAGCTGGCAGGGGAGCTCCTACGAGCAGTACTTC. This gives the protein CASWQGSSYEQYF.

This chain connects TRBV11-3 to TRBJ2-7; TRBD1 is a possible D gene (6 bases). V lost 1 base and J lost 3, with 13 bases in between. CDR3 length: 15 amino acids. The germline CDR1 and CDR2 sequences are SGHNT and YENEEA. The DNA for the CDR3 is TGTGCCAGCAGCTTAGCCCTCGGGACAATCTACGAGCAGTACTTC. This translates into CASSLALGTIYEQYF.